This T cell receptor (beta chain) stems from a study of OX40 agonist ivuxolimab in advanced cancers. Sequencing used immunoSEQ multiplex PCR; TCRdb keeps in-frame clones, though not all of them. The sample has tens of thousands of clones; roughly 89% are singletons. This CDR3 is built from 16 residues. The ends were cut back, 6 bases at V and 0 bases at J, with 13 bases in the middle. The germline gives CDR1 SGDLS, CDR2 YYNGEE. The rearrangement links TRBV9 to TRBJ2-6, with D maybe TRBD1 (6 bases). The receptor comes from an adult with an advanced solid tumor such as melanoma, head and neck, liver or kidney cancer. This sample comprised CD4+ or CD8+ T cells sorted from blood, obtained in a trial of the OX40 agonist ivuxolimab. Here the CDR3 DNA reads TGTGCCAGCACGGGACACTACTCCTCTGGGGCCAACGTCCTGACTTTC. The encoded protein is CASTGHYSSGANVLTF.